The present T cell receptor (beta chain) was sequenced within a study of CXCR3-negative and CXCR3-positive naive CD8 T cells. The libraries of TRB cDNA were constructed through 5' RACE using UMI labels. From the 5' RACE reads, TCRdb lists one entry per CDR3 protein and no DNA. This sample's table has under 45,000 distinct CDR3 sequences. The CDR3 runs to 15 residues. Germline V lookup: CDR1 MDHEN, CDR2 SYDVKM. The chain employs TRBV28 and TRBJ1-5; TCRdb indicates TRBD1, and absent DNA this call remains unverified. Sequencing was carried out using memory CD8+ T cells from blood. This clonotype was obtained from a human donor in good health. Some clones in this sample may be carry-over from other donors' samples. The chain's CDR3 is CASSLGQGAYQPQHF.